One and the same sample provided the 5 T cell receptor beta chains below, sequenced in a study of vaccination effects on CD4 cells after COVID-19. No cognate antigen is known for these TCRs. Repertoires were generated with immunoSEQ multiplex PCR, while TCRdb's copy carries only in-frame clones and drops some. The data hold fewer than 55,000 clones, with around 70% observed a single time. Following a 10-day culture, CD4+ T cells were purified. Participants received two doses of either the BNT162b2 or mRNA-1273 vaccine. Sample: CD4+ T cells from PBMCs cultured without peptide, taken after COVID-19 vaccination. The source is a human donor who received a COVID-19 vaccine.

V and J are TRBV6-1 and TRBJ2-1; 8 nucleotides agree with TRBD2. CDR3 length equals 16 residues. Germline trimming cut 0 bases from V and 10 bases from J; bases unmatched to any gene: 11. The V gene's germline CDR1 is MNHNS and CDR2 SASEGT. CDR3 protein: CASSEAVRGAPGEQFF. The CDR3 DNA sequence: TGTGCCAGCAGTGAAGCCGTGCGGGGGGCCCCCGGGGAGCAGTTCTTC.

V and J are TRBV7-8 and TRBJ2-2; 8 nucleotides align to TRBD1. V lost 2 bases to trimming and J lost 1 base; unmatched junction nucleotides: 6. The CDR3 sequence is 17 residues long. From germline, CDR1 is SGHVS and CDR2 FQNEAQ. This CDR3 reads CASSLWYGTGNTGELFF. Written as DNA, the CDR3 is TGTGCCAGCAGCTTATGGTATGGGACAGGGAACACCGGGGAGCTGTTTTTT.

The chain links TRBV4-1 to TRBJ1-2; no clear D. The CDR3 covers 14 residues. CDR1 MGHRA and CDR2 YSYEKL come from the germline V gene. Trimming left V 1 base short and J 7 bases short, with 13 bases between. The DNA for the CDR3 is TGCGCCAGCAGCCAAGTGGGTAGAGGGCCTGGCTACACCTTC. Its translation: CASSQVGRGPGYTF.

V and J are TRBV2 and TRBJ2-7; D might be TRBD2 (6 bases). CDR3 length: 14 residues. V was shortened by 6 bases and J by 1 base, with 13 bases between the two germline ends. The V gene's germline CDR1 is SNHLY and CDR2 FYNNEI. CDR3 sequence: CASSDGRESYEQYF. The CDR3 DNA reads TGTGCCAGCAGCGATGGACGGGAGTCCTACGAGCAGTACTTC.

Written as DNA, the CDR3 is TGTGCCAGCTCACCACCGGGTCCTGGAAACACCATATATTTT. It specifies CASSPPGPGNTIYF. The chain is built from TRBV18 and TRBJ1-3; the D is unclear. V dropped 0 bases and J dropped 2 bases, with 5 bases sitting between them. Germline V CDR1 and CDR2: KGHSH, LQKENI. CDR3 length equals 14 residues.